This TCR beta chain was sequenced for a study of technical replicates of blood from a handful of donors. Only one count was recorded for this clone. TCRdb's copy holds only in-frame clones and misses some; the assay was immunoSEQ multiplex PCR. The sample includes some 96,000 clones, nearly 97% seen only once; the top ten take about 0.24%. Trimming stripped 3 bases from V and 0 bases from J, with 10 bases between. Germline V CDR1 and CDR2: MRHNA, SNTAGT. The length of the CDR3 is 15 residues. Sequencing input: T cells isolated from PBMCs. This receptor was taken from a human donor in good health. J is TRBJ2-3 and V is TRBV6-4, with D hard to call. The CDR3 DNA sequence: TGTGCCAGCAGTGATGTCCCGGGTAGCACAGATACGCAGTATTTT. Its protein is CASSDVPGSTDTQYF.